These 18 T cell receptor beta chains share one sample of origin, sequenced in a study of vaccination and CD4 T cells after COVID-19. TCRdb analysed the PCR reads with MiXCR anew, one entry per CDR3 protein. The data hold about 29,000 distinct CDR3 sequences, with about 47% observed a single time. As to time point: late sampling 161 to 241 days after vaccination in a few convalescent patients. The sequencing used CD4+ T cells from blood, collected about 7 months after SARS-CoV-2 vaccination. These receptors were taken from a human donor who had recovered from COVID-19.

This clonotype has more than one count but fewer than ten. V usage is TRBV7-3 and J usage is TRBJ2-5, with D perhaps matching TRBD1 (6 bases). Germline-derived CDR1 and CDR2 are SGHTA and FQGTGA. V was shortened by 5 bases and J by 13 bases, with 17 bases between the two germline ends. This CDR3 spans 12 amino acids. This chain's CDR3 is CASSRLQGPPYF. The DNA of the CDR3 is TGTGCCAGCAGCCGACTCCAGGGGCCCCCGTACTTC.

The chain recombines TRBV20-1 with TRBJ2-1; 8 bases line up with TRBD2. From germline, CDR1 is DFQATT and CDR2 SNEGSKA (reference sequence). CDR3 length equals 18 residues. V gave up 3 bases and J gave up 8 bases; unmatched junction bases: 21. The CDR3 region has the DNA TGCAGTGCTAGGCCCCTCGAGCTCTTCGGGAGGGTACATGATGAGCAGTTCTTC. Its translation is CSARPLELFGRVHDEQFF.

The chain carries TRBV6-5 and TRBJ2-7, with 7 bases aligning to TRBD2. The CDR3 has 18 residues. V shed 0 bases and J 1 base; nucleotides not matched to a gene: 12. Looked up from germline, CDR1 is MNHEY and CDR2 is SVGAGI. In DNA, the CDR3 is TGTGCCAGCAGTTACTCGGACCACGCCGGGACTATGTCCTACGAGCAGTACTTC. The encoded protein is CASSYSDHAGTMSYEQYF.

The chain recombines TRBV28 with TRBJ1-4, with a tentative D call TRBD1 (5 bases). Germline CDR1 is MDHEN and CDR2 is SYDVKM. Trimming pared 5 bases from V and 8 bases from J, leaving 15 bases between. This CDR3 has 14 residues. CDR3 DNA: TGTGCCAGCAGTCCACCGGGGGGTGTCGAAAAACTGTTTTTT. It codes for CASSPPGGVEKLFF.

This clonotype was found a few times. The gene calls are TRBV28 and TRBJ2-7; D may be TRBD1 (6 bases). The V end lost 5 bases, the J end lost 3 bases, and 8 bases lay between the germline ends. The CDR3 spans 12 residues. Germline CDR1 is MDHEN and CDR2 is SYDVKM. The CDR3 DNA follows: TGTGCCAGCAGTCCGGACAGCTACGAGCAGTACTTC. This gives the protein CASSPDSYEQYF. The whole variable domain, remainder taken from reference TRBV28 and TRBJ2-7, is DVKVTQSSRYLVKRTGEKVFLECVQDMDHENMFWYRQDPGLGLRLIYFSYDVKMKEKGDIPEGYSVSREKKERFSLILESASTNQTSMYLCASSPDSYEQYFGPGTRLTVT.

This clonotype was counted a single time. This chain connects TRBV6-1 to TRBJ1-1; D remains unclear. CDR3 length: 13 residues. Trimming pared 7 bases from V and 1 base from J, leaving 10 bases between. Germline loops: CDR1 MNHNS, CDR2 SASEGT. CDR3: CASIPGQNTEAFF. DNA for the CDR3: TGTGCCAGCATTCCGGGCCAGAACACTGAAGCTTTCTTT.

In regard to this clonotype: No conserved phenylalanine or tryptophan ends this CDR3, so it is likely a read error. V usage is TRBV6-5 and J usage is TRBJ2-7; no reliable D call. The CDR3 covers 13 residues. The germline V gene has CDR1 MNHEY and CDR2 SVGAGI. V was pared by 0 bases and J by 5 bases, with 8 bases between. The CDR3 nucleotides are TGTGCCAGCAGTTACTCGAGAGTGAACGAGCAGTACTGC. It translates to CASSYSRVNEQYC.

This clonotype has just one count. The rearrangement links TRBV27 to TRBJ2-5; 8 nucleotides align to TRBD2. The CDR3 is 13 amino acids. The germline V gene encodes CDR1 MNHEY and CDR2 SMNVEV (reference sequence). The junction had 2 bases not matched to a gene; V was cut back by 6 bases and J by 2 bases. CDR3 sequence: CASRTSAQETQYF. The CDR3 nucleotides are TGTGCCAGCAGGACTAGCGCTCAAGAGACCCAGTACTTC.

The V call is TRBV19, the J call TRBJ1-2; maybe TRBD1 (6 bases). With 4 bases removed from V and 0 bases from J, the gap between germline ends came to 15 bases. This CDR3 region has 16 residues. The germline V gene has CDR1 LNHDA and CDR2 SQIVND (reference sequence). Here the CDR3 reads CASSSAGQSSNYGYTF. In DNA, the CDR3 is TGTGCCAGTAGTAGCGCAGGACAGTCTTCTAACTATGGCTACACCTTC.

This chain's CDR3 is CSARRGATGNEQFF. The CDR3 DNA reads TGCAGTGCTAGGCGAGGGGCAACGGGCAATGAGCAGTTCTTC. The chain has TRBV20-1 and TRBJ2-1; D tentatively reads TRBD1 or TRBD2 (5 bases each). The length of the CDR3 is 14 residues. V was shortened by 3 bases and J by 6 bases, with 15 bases between the two germline ends. Germline CDR1 is DFQATT and CDR2 is SNEGSKA (reference sequence).

V is TRBV5-4 and J is TRBJ2-1; possibly TRBD1 for D (5 bases). CDR3 length: 13 residues. The germline V gene has CDR1 SGHNT and CDR2 YYREEE (reference sequence). Deletions cut 4 bases from V and 6 bases from J, with 11 bases between. CDR3 in amino acids: CASSPQEFNEQFF. CDR3 coding DNA: TGTGCCAGCAGCCCACAGGAGTTCAATGAGCAGTTCTTC.

A single count supports this clonotype. This chain connects TRBV7-9 to TRBJ1-1, with D maybe TRBD1 (5 bases). The CDR3 length is 13 residues. The V end was cut by 1 base, the J end by 5 bases, with 8 bases between. Germline V gene data show CDR1 as SEHNR and CDR2 as FQNEAQ (reference sequence). The CDR3, as DNA: TGTGCCAGCAGCTTAGAAGGGGAAACTGAAGCTTTCTTT. Translating gives CASSLEGETEAFF.

This rearrangement joins TRBV29-1 to TRBJ2-5; tentatively, D is TRBD1 (5 bases). The V gene's germline CDR1 is SQVTM and CDR2 ANQGSEA. V was clipped by 4 bases and J by 5 bases, with 14 bases between them. The CDR3 contains 13 residues. The CDR3 DNA follows: TGCAGCGTTGTGCCAGGGTATTACGAGACCCAGTACTTC. It encodes CSVVPGYYETQYF.

This clonotype has just a few counts. The rearrangement joins TRBV27 to TRBJ2-1; perhaps D is TRBD1 or TRBD2 (6 bases each). The CDR3 length is 15 residues. Germline CDR1 reads MNHEY; CDR2 reads SMNVEV (reference sequence). Trimming stripped 7 bases from V and 2 bases from J, with 15 bases between. The CDR3 DNA reads as TGTGCCAGCACCCCTGGGCGGGACACCTACAATGAGCAGTTCTTC. Translated, it gives CASTPGRDTYNEQFF.

V usage is TRBV5-4 and J usage is TRBJ1-6, with D perhaps matching TRBD1 (5 bases). This CDR3 contains 16 residues. CDR1 is SGHNT, CDR2 YYREEE, per germline (reference sequence). Trimming took 4 bases from V and 7 from J, leaving 18 bases between them. CDR3 protein: CASSPGEGLWNSPLHF. In DNA form, the CDR3 reads TGTGCCAGCAGCCCGGGGGAGGGGCTTTGGAATTCACCCCTCCACTTT.

CDR3 coding DNA: TGTGCCAGCAGCCGGGAGTGGACAGATACGCAGTATTTT. Translating it yields CASSREWTDTQYF. The rearrangement joins TRBV7-8 to TRBJ2-3, with D perhaps matching TRBD2 (6 bases). In germline, CDR1 is SGHVS, CDR2 FQNEAQ. The CDR3 is 13 amino acids. Trimming stripped 5 bases from V and 3 bases from J, with 9 bases between.

This clonotype has more than one count but fewer than ten. The J gene is TRBJ2-5, the V gene TRBV7-2; no reliable D call. CDR1 is SGHTA, CDR2 FQGNSA, per germline. With 4 bases removed from V and 4 bases from J, the gap between germline ends came to 13 bases. This CDR3 has 14 residues. CDR3 nucleotide sequence: TGTGCCAGCAGCTCGGCCCCGAGTCGAGAGACCCAGTACTTC. Translating gives CASSSAPSRETQYF.

In its sample, this clonotype was seen a few times. The rearrangement uses TRBV7-2 and TRBJ2-3; D not resolved. The length of the CDR3 is 12 residues. Germline-derived CDR1 and CDR2 are SGHTA and FQGNSA. V lost 5 bases and J 5 bases, leaving 8 bases between the germline ends. The CDR3 spells CASSHSVDTQYF. Here the CDR3 DNA reads TGTGCCAGCAGCCACAGTGTAGATACGCAGTATTTT.